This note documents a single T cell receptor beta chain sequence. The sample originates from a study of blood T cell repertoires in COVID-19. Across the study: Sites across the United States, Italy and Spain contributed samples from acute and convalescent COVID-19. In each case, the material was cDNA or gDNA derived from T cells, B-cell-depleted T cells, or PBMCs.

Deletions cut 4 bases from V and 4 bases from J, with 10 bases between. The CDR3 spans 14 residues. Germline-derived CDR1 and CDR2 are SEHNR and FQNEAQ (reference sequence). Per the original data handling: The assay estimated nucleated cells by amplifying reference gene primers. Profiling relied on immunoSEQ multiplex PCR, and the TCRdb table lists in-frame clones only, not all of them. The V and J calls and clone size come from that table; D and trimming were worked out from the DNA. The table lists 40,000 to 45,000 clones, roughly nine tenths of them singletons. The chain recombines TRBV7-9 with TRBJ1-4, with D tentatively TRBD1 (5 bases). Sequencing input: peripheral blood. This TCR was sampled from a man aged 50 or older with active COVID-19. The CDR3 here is CASSYLTDNEKLFF. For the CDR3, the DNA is TGTGCCAGCAGCTACCTGACAGATAATGAAAAACTGTTTTTT.